These 27 T cell receptor gamma chains came from one sample sequenced in a study of gamma-delta chains in newborns, infants, children. TCRdb reanalysed the reads via CATT. The sample lists approximately 600 gamma-chain clones, roughly two fifths occurring once. Input material: blood. All receptors derive from a child who was a newborn, infant or young child, either healthy, febrile or measles-vaccinated (not recorded which).

This clone counts as large. Other DNA sequences of this sample code for an identical CDR3. The rearrangement uses TRGV9 and TRGJP. TCRdb leaves out the J gene; it was filled in here by matching the DNA to germline. The length of the CDR3 is 17 residues. The ends lost 0 bases at V and 4 bases at J; junction bases unmatched: 3. Germline V CDR1 and CDR2: GITISATS, ISYDGTV (reference sequence). CDR3 residues: CALWEVLQELGKKIKVF. DNA of the CDR3: TGTGCCTTGTGGGAGGTGCTTCAAGAGTTGGGCAAAAAAATCAAGGTATTT.

Judged by abundance, this clone is large. This same CDR3 is encoded by further DNA sequences in the sample. The chain couples TRGV9 to TRGJP. TCRdb lists no J gene, so it was determined here by aligning the DNA to germline. The germline V gene encodes CDR1 GITISATS and CDR2 ISYDGTV (reference sequence). The CDR3 covers 16 residues. J lost 3 bases, V lost 3 bases, and 2 bases had no gene match. CDR3 nucleotides: TGTGCCTTGTGGGAGTCGCAAGAGTTGGGCAAAAAAATCAAGGTATTT. It specifies CALWESQELGKKIKVF.

The chain couples TRGV9 to TRGJP. No J gene is reported in TCRdb; it was inferred here by comparing the DNA with germline. The germline V gene has CDR1 GITISATS and CDR2 ISYDGTV (reference sequence). The V segment lost 1 base and the J segment 13 bases; nucleotides outside the gene matches: 7. CDR3 size: 15 residues. The CDR3 here is CALWEVGVGKKIKVF. The CDR3, as DNA: TGTGCCTTGTGGGAGGTAGGGGTTGGCAAAAAAATCAAGGTATTT.

Turning to this clone: At one boundary the junction diverges from the germline segment, which might be a read error. V and J are TRGV9 and TRGJP. As TCRdb names no J gene, one was assigned here on the basis of a DNA match to germline. Germline CDR1 and CDR2: GITISATS and ISYDGTV (reference sequence). CDR3 length: 15 amino acids. CDR3 sequence: CASWEQELGRKIKVF. CDR3 nucleotide sequence: TGTGCCTCGTGGGAGCAAGAGTTGGGCAGAAAAATCAAGGTATTT.

The CDR3 here is CALWEVYELGKKIKVF. For the CDR3, the DNA is TGTGCCTTGTGGGAGGTCTACGAGTTGGGCAAAAAAATCAAGGTATTT. The chain employs TRGV9 and TRGJP. The J gene, absent from TCRdb, was called here by matching the DNA to germline. This CDR3 is 16 amino acids long. The V gene's germline CDR1 is GITISATS and CDR2 ISYDGTV (reference sequence). V was pared by 1 base and J by 7 bases, with 4 bases of the junction left unmatched.

On this clone: With a far larger clone one base away, a read error is the likely cause. The J gene is TRGJP, the V gene TRGV9. Here the J gene came from matching the DNA to germline, since TCRdb omits it. This CDR3 is built from 16 residues. CDR1 GITISATS and CDR2 ISYDGTV come from the germline V gene (reference sequence). Written as DNA, the CDR3 is TGTGCCTTGTGGGGGGTGCAAGAGTTGGGCAAAAAAATCAAGGTATTT. It specifies CALWGVQELGKKIKVF.

In its sample, this clone is hyperexpanded (1% or more). The sample carries other DNA sequences with the same CDR3. The V and J genes are TRGV2 and TRGJP2. Trimming cost V 0 bases and J 6 bases; bases outside gene matches: 10. The CDR3 spans 16 residues. In germline, CDR1 is EGSNGY, CDR2 YDSYNSKV. In DNA form, the CDR3 reads TGTGCCACCTGGGACGGGCGAGTTCTTCGTGATTGGATCAAGACGTTT. Protein: CATWDGRVLRDWIKTF.

This clone showed up just a few times. The chain couples TRGV9 to TRGJP. Because TCRdb records no J gene, it was assigned here through a match of the DNA to germline. CDR1 is GITISATS and CDR2 is ISYDGTV in the germline V gene (reference sequence). J was trimmed by 8 bases and V by 2 bases; bases with no gene match: 6. The CDR3 runs 16 residues. CDR3 coding DNA: TGTGCCTTGTGGGAGGGTGTCCAGTTGGGCAAAAAAATCAAGGTATTT. Translated: CALWEGVQLGKKIKVF.

Comment on this clone: Other nucleotide sequences in the sample specify the same CDR3. This chain joins TRGV9 and TRGJP. The J gene, left out of TCRdb, was set here by checking the DNA against germline. J gave up 6 bases and V 4 bases, and 9 bases lay outside the gene matches. This CDR3 has 17 amino acids. Germline CDR1 is GITISATS and CDR2 is ISYDGTV (reference sequence). The CDR3 sequence is CALWEVQPELGKKIKVF. The CDR3 DNA follows: TGTGCCTTGTGGGAAGTGCAGCCAGAGTTGGGCAAAAAAATCAAGGTATTT.

This clone was detected a few times. Additional DNA sequences in this sample encode the identical CDR3. The chain combines TRGV9 with TRGJP. TCRdb is silent on the J gene; assignment here came from matching the DNA to germline. The CDR3 totals 17 residues. The ends lost 0 bases at V and 4 bases at J; junction bases unmatched: 3. Germline values: CDR1 GITISATS, CDR2 ISYDGTV (reference sequence). Here the CDR3 reads CALWEVHQELGKKIKVF. DNA for the CDR3: TGTGCCTTGTGGGAGGTGCATCAAGAGTTGGGCAAAAAAATCAAGGTATTT.

This clone was observed a few times. This DNA's translation and the protein TCRdb lists, from a much larger clone, do not match at residue 5, likely due to a read error; the protein shown is translated from the DNA. The chain employs TRGV9 and TRGJP. In the absence of a J gene in TCRdb, the DNA was matched to germline to assign it here. The CDR3 covers 16 residues. Germline CDR1 reads GITISATS; CDR2 reads ISYDGTV (reference sequence). Here the CDR3 DNA reads TGTGCCTTGTGGGGGGTGCGGGAGTTGGGCAAAAAAATCAAGGTATTT. Its translation is CALWGVRELGKKIKVF.

This clone turned up a few times. The rearrangement links TRGV2 to TRGJ1 or TRGJ2. Per germline, CDR1 EGSNGY and CDR2 YDSYNSKV. V lost 0 bases to trimming and J lost 4 bases; unmatched junction nucleotides: 0. The CDR3 totals 12 residues. The chain's CDR3 is CATWDGYYKKLF. Here the CDR3 DNA reads TGTGCCACCTGGGACGGGTATTATAAGAAACTCTTT.

Concerning this clone: A much larger clone differs by one base, so this may be a read error. CDR3 protein: CATGDRYKKLF. Here the CDR3 DNA reads TGTGCCACCGGGGATCGGTATAAGAAACTCTTT. The chain uses TRGV8 and TRGJ1 or TRGJ2. The J gene was not available in TCRdb and was assigned here by matching the DNA to germline segments. The CDR3 length is 11 residues. Germline loops: CDR1 VENAVY, CDR2 YDSYNSRV.

As for this clone: Since a much larger clone is just one base distant, this may be a read error. Other DNA sequences in the same sample also yield this CDR3. This chain links TRGV9 with TRGJP. The J gene was missing in TCRdb and was found by matching the end of the DNA to germline. The CDR3 is made up of 14 amino acids. CDR1 is GITISATS and CDR2 is ISYDGTV in the germline V gene (reference sequence). This CDR3 is CALWQELGKKIKVF. The CDR3 nucleotides read TGTGCCTTGTGGCAGGAGTTGGGCAAAAAAATCAAGGTATTT.

This rearrangement joins TRGV4 to TRGJ1 or TRGJ2. The CDR3 sequence is 15 residues long. Germline V gives CDR1 EGSTGY, CDR2 YDSYTSSV. V was clipped by 0 bases and J by 0 bases; unmatched bases: 5. CDR3 DNA: TGTGCCACCTGGGATGGGCCCTCGAATTATTATAAGAAACTCTTT. It encodes CATWDGPSNYYKKLF.

Comments on this clone: A much more abundant neighbour one base away suggests this may be a read error. Other DNA sequences from this sample encode an identical CDR3 as well. The chain is built from TRGV9 and TRGJP. No J gene was available from TCRdb, and it was assigned here by a germline match of the DNA. The CDR3 covers 16 residues. CDR1 and CDR2 from the germline V gene are GITISATS and ISYDGTV (reference sequence). V dropped 1 base and J dropped 7; count of bases not matched to a gene: 4. This CDR3 reads CALWEVRELGKKIKVF. The CDR3, as DNA: TGTGCCTTGTGGGAGGTTCGGGAGTTGGGCAAAAAAATCAAGGTATTT.

This clone was observed a few times. Distinct nucleotide sequences in the sample also encode this CDR3. The V call is TRGV9, the J call TRGJP. Because TCRdb records no J gene, it was assigned here through a match of the DNA to germline. The trim removed 2 bases at V and 4 bases at J, leaving 2 bases unmatched. The CDR3 contains 16 residues. Germline V CDR1 and CDR2: GITISATS, ISYDGTV (reference sequence). CDR3 sequence (DNA): TGTGCCTTGTGGGAGGACCAAGAGTTGGGCAAAAAAATCAAGGTATTT. This encodes CALWEDQELGKKIKVF.

The CDR3 reads CALWEQWVGEQIKVF. DNA of the CDR3: TGTGCCTTGTGGGAGCAATGGGTGGGCGAACAGATAAAGGTCTTT. V gene assignment gives TRGV9, but the J gene was left uncalled. The germline V gene encodes CDR1 GITISATS and CDR2 ISYDGTV (reference sequence). CDR3 size: 15 residues.

This rearrangement joins TRGV9 to TRGJP. TCRdb carries no J gene annotation; the J gene was assigned here by matching the DNA with germline. Germline V gene lookup returns CDR1 GITISATS and CDR2 ISYDGTV (reference sequence). V trimming: 0 bases; J trimming: 9 bases; junction bases outside the gene matches: 2. This CDR3 is 15 amino acids long. CDR3 DNA sequence: TGTGCCTTGTGGGAGGTGCGGTTGGGCAAAAAAATCAAGGTATTT. Translating gives CALWEVRLGKKIKVF.

Only a few counts were recorded for this clone. The gene calls are TRGV9 and TRGJP. TCRdb carries no J gene annotation; the J gene was assigned here by matching the DNA with germline. Germline trimming cut 0 bases from V and 6 bases from J; bases unmatched to any gene: 5. Germline V lookup: CDR1 GITISATS, CDR2 ISYDGTV (reference sequence). The CDR3 runs 17 residues. The CDR3 DNA reads TGTGCCTTGTGGGAGGTGCACGCAGAGTTGGGCAAAAAAATCAAGGTATTT. Its translation: CALWEVHAELGKKIKVF.

This clone was seen more than once but under ten times. The sample carries other DNA sequences with the same CDR3. Written as DNA, the CDR3 is TGTGCCTTGTGGGAGGTAAGGGGGGAGTTGGGCAAAAAAATCAAGGTATTT. Translating it yields CALWEVRGELGKKIKVF. The chain recombines TRGV9 with TRGJP. In the absence of a J gene in TCRdb, the DNA was matched to germline to assign it here. CDR1 and CDR2 from the germline V gene are GITISATS and ISYDGTV (reference sequence). The V and J ends lost 1 base and 7 bases, in that order; junction bases with no gene match: 7. There are 17 residues in the CDR3.

A few counts support this clone. Other DNA variants within this sample encode the same CDR3. This chain joins TRGV9 and TRGJP. The J gene was missing in TCRdb and was found by matching the end of the DNA to germline. V lost 0 bases, J lost 6 bases, and 5 bases stayed unmatched. Germline loops: CDR1 GITISATS, CDR2 ISYDGTV (reference sequence). The CDR3 covers 17 residues. This CDR3 is CALWEVQGELGKKIKVF. CDR3 in DNA: TGTGCCTTGTGGGAGGTGCAGGGAGAGTTGGGCAAAAAAATCAAGGTATTT.

As regards this clone: A much larger clone sits a single nucleotide away, making a read error possible. This same CDR3 is encoded by further DNA sequences in the sample. The chain combines TRGV9 with TRGJP. The J gene was missing in TCRdb and was found by matching the end of the DNA to germline. The V segment lost 1 base and the J segment 8 bases; nucleotides outside the gene matches: 2. There are 15 residues in the CDR3. Germline loops: CDR1 GITISATS, CDR2 ISYDGTV (reference sequence). The CDR3 reads CALWEVKLGKKIKVF. The CDR3 DNA sequence: TGTGCCTTGTGGGAGGTTAAGTTGGGCAAAAAAATCAAGGTATTT.

This clone turned up a few times. Only one base separates this from a far larger clonotype, so it likely reflects a read error. Other DNA variants within this sample encode the same CDR3. The chain couples TRGV8 to TRGJP1. The CDR3 has 13 amino acids. The V gene's germline CDR1 is VENAVY and CDR2 YDSYNSRV. CDR3 sequence (DNA): TGTGCCACCTGGGATACCACTGGTTGGTTTAAGATATTT. As protein: CATWDTTGWFKIF.

This clone was recorded a few times. This sequence is one base from a far larger clone and is likely a read error. Other DNA sequences of this sample code for an identical CDR3. V is TRGV9 and J is TRGJP. TCRdb gives no J gene; it was assigned here by matching the DNA to germline. The CDR3 is 16 residues long. With V trimmed by 2 bases and J by 2 bases, 0 bases remained unmatched. CDR1 and CDR2 (germline): GITISATS, ISYDGTV (reference sequence). CDR3: CALWEGQELGKKIKVF. CDR3 in DNA: TGTGCCTTGTGGGAGGGGCAAGAGTTGGGCAAAAAAATCAAGGTATTT.

This clone was seen once. A much larger clone lies a single base off, so this may be a read error. The chain carries TRGV9 and TRGJP. In the absence of a J gene in TCRdb, the DNA was matched to germline to assign it here. Germline V lookup: CDR1 GITISATS, CDR2 ISYDGTV (reference sequence). The CDR3 is 17 residues long. CDR3 region: CASWEVQEELGKKIKVF. The CDR3 bases are TGTGCCTCGTGGGAGGTGCAAGAGGAGTTGGGCAAAAAAATCAAGGTATTT.

Comment on this clone: With a much larger clone just one base away, this may be a read error. The same CDR3 arises from other DNA sequences in this sample as well. The CDR3 reads CALWERSPRELGKKIKVF. As DNA, the CDR3 is TGTGCCTTGTGGGAGCGCTCACCTAGGGAGTTGGGCAAAAAAATCAAGGTATTT. This sequence joins TRGV9 and TRGJP. The J gene, absent from TCRdb, was called here by matching the DNA to germline. The CDR3 covers 18 residues. Germline V gene data show CDR1 as GITISATS and CDR2 as ISYDGTV (reference sequence). With V trimmed by 3 bases and J by 7 bases, 12 bases remained unmatched.